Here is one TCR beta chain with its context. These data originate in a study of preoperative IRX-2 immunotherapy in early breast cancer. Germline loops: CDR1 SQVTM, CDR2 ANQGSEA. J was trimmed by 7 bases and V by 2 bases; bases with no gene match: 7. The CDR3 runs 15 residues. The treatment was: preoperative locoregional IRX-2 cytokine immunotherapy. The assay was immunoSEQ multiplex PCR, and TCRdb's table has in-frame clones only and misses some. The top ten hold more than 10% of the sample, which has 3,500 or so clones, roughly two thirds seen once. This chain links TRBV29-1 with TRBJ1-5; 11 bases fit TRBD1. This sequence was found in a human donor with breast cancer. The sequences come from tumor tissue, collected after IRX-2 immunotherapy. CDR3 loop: CSVEYPGQGGQPQHF. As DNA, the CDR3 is TGCAGCGTTGAATACCCGGGACAGGGGGGGCAGCCCCAGCATTTT.